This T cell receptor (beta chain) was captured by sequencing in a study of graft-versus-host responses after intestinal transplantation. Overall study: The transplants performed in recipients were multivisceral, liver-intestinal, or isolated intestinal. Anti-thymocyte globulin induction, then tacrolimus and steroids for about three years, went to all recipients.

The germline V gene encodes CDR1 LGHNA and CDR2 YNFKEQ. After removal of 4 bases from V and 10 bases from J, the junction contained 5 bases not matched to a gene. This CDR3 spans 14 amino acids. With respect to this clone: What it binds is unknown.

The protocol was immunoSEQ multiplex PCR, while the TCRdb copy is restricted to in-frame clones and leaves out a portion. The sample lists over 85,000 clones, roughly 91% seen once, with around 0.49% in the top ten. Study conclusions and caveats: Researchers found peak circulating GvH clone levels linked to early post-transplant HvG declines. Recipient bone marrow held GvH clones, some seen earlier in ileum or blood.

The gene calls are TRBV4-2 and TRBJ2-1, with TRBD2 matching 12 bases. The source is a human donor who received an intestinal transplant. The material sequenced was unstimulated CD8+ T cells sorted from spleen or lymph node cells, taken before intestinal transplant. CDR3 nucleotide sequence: TGTGCCAGCAGCCCTAGCGGGGGGGTAGGGGAGCAGTTCTTC. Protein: CASSPSGGVGEQFF.